This TCR beta chain emerged from a study of tumour-infiltrating T cells in Burkitt lymphoma. Turning to the study itself: This cohort included all epidemiological subtypes of Burkitt lymphoma.

Repertoires were generated with immunoSEQ multiplex PCR, while TCRdb's copy carries only in-frame clones and drops some. Here the sample spans over a thousand clones, about 16% being singletons. This clone was counted only a few times. The ends lost 8 bases at V and 3 bases at J; junction bases unmatched: 1. Germline CDR1 is SNHLY and CDR2 is FYNNEI. The CDR3 is 11 residues long. The chain uses TRBV2 and TRBJ2-7, with 7 bases aligning to TRBD1. The sample consisted of tumor tissue. The receptor's source is a human donor with Burkitt lymphoma. DNA for the CDR3: TGTGCCAGCGGGACAGTCTACGAGCAGTACGTC. This sequence encodes CASGTVYEQYV.